This record covers a single TCR beta chain. The antigen is not known. The treatment was: roughly 18 received Ad26.COV2.S at low or high dose, single or two shots; five or six received placebo; per-sample allocation not given. Each sample was drawn 63 days after the first injection (of vaccine or placebo). It was an adult aged 18-55 years in Boston who was the donor. V was clipped by 4 bases and J by 4 bases, with 15 bases between them. The CDR3 runs to 15 residues. Per germline, CDR1 SGDLS and CDR2 YYNGEE. Assay: immunoSEQ multiplex PCR; the TCRdb copy retains only in-frame clones and omits some. The sample has some 290,000 clones; approximately 80% are singletons. These data are taken from a study of Ad26.COV2.S vaccination and SARS-CoV-2 variants. On the study more broadly: Donor got 5x10^10 or 1x10^11 viral particles of Ad26.COV2.S.

General study points: Reported post-vaccination CD8+ and CD4+ T cell responses to spike showed substantial breadth. Among vaccine recipients, spike-specific TCR breadth exceeded that of placebo recipients.

The sequences come from peripheral blood, collected in a trial of Ad26.COV2.S vaccine versus placebo. The sequence was collected from a person between 18 and 60 years old who received the Ad26.COV2.S COVID-19 vaccine or a placebo. The gene calls are TRBV9 and TRBJ2-1; D perhaps matches TRBD2 (6 bases). CDR3 protein: CASSLTRASYNEQFF. CDR3 nucleotides: TGTGCCAGCAGCCTGACTAGGGCATCATACAATGAGCAGTTCTTC.